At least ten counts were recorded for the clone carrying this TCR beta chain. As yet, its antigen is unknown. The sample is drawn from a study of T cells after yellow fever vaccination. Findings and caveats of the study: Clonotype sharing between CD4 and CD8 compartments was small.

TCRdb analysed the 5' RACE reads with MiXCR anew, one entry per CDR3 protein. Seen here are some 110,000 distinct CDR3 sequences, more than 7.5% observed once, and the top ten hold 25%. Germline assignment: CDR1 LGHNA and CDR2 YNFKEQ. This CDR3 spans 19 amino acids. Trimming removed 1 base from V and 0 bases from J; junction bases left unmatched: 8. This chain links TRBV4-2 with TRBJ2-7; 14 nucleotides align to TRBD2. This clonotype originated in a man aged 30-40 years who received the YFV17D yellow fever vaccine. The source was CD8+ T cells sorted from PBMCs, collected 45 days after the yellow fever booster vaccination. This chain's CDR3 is CASSQGGTSGSYSSYEQYF. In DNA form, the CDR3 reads TGTGCCAGCAGCCAAGGCGGGACTAGCGGGAGTTACAGCTCCTACGAGCAGTACTTC.